This T cell receptor (beta chain) is from a study of blood T cell repertoires in COVID-19. The overall study: The origin of the acute and convalescent COVID-19 samples was the United States, Italy and Spain. In each case, the material was cDNA or gDNA derived from T cells, B-cell-depleted T cells, or PBMCs.

Trimming left V 1 base short and J 4 bases short, with 7 bases between. The CDR3 spans 13 residues. From germline, CDR1 is SGHTA and CDR2 FQGTGA. The authors' processing: Reference gene primer amplification in the assay estimated nucleated cell counts. Produced via immunoSEQ multiplex PCR; TCRdb's table is partial and in-frame only. That table is the source of V, J and clone size, and D and trimming were worked out from the DNA. The sample includes around 37,000 clones, about 91% seen only once; the top ten take approximately 6%. This chain links TRBV7-3 with TRBJ1-2; no reliable D call. The source material was peripheral blood. The receptor's source is a woman of 80 years or more with acute or convalescent COVID-19. CDR3: CASSLRSGYGYTF. The CDR3, as DNA: TGTGCCAGCAGCTTAAGGTCCGGCTATGGCTACACCTTC. Full variable domain (missing parts from reference TRBV7-3 and TRBJ1-2): GAGVSQTPSNKVTEKGKYVELRCDPISGHTALYWYRQSLGQGPEFLIYFQGTGAADDSGLPNDRFFAVRPEGSVSTLKIQRTERGDSAVYLCASSLRSGYGYTFGSGTRLTVV.